This TCR beta chain was sequenced for a study of spatial heterogeneity in lung cancer. Overall study: Detected sequences consistently included more beta-chain ones than alpha-chain ones.

General study findings and limits: Ubiquitous expanded tumor TCRs appeared in blood more at resection than follow-up.

As concerns this clonotype: Antigen specificity is unknown.

Individually, TCR cDNA molecules were each labelled with a unique molecular identifier. TCRdb analysed the 5' RACE reads with MiXCR anew, one entry per CDR3 protein. The data show approximately 29,000 distinct CDR3 sequences, approximately 8.1% seen once. The time point denotes: sample taken at primary tumor resection. Unsorted samples of tumor, nontumor lung or frozen PBMC had their whole RNA sequenced. The donors were 72 patients with non-small cell lung cancer that was early-stage and untreated. The sample was PBMCs, taken at surgery. The TCR comes from a female donor with early-stage non-small cell lung cancer.

CDR3 in amino acids: CASTSPLWTGLNTGELFF. The DNA for the CDR3 is TGTGCCAGCACCTCACCCCTATGGACAGGATTGAACACCGGGGAGCTGTTTTTT. The rearrangement joins TRBV6-2 or TRBV6-3 to TRBJ2-2; 7 bases line up with TRBD1. Germline assignment: CDR1 MNHEY and CDR2 SVGEGT. This CDR3 region has 18 residues. With 7 bases clipped from V and 1 base from J, the junction kept 15 bases outside the gene matches.